This T cell receptor (beta chain) was found in a study of cytomegalovirus exposure and HLA in healthy donors. This PCR relied on a set of 60 Vbeta primers and 13 Jbeta primers. The data were produced by immunoSEQ multiplex PCR, yet TCRdb's version contains in-frame clones alone and is incomplete. The table lists fewer than 100,000 clones, about 75% of them singletons. This receptor was obtained from a man in his forties or fifties in good health and CMV-seropositive. Input material: PBMCs.

CDR3 coding DNA: TGTGCCAGCAGCCCAGGACAGGGGACCTTTAATGAAAAACTGTTTTTT. Translating it yields CASSPGQGTFNEKLFF. The genes are TRBV9 and TRBJ1-4; 9 bases are a match to TRBD1. The V and J ends lost 4 bases and 4 bases, in that order; junction bases with no gene match: 8. The CDR3 is 16 residues long. Germline CDR1 and CDR2: SGDLS and YYNGEE.